Listed below are T cell receptor beta chains from one sample, sequenced in a study of cytomegalovirus exposure and HLA in healthy donors. The protocol was immunoSEQ multiplex PCR, while the TCRdb copy is restricted to in-frame clones and leaves out a portion. This table holds about 81,000 clones, 77% found once. The specimen was PBMCs. These receptors were obtained from a man in his fifties or sixties in good health and CMV-seropositive. The CDR3 runs from the conserved cysteine through the conserved F or W. Fields, in order: D gene, J gene, clone size, V gene, CDR3 DNA, CDR3 protein. A D gene is named only where the DNA matches it firmly. A row's size may be missing; if present it is once, few, many or a size class.

d_gene: -; j_gene: TRBJ2-3; abundance: -; v_gene: TRBV13; CDR3nt: TGTGCCAGCAGCTTACAGGTTAGCACAGATACGCAGTATTTT; CDR3aa: CASSLQVSTDTQYF
d_gene: -; j_gene: TRBJ2-7; abundance: once; v_gene: TRBV11-1; CDR3nt: TGTGCCAGCAGCTTAGCGCGGGCAACCCTGATCCACGAGCAGTACTTC; CDR3aa: CASSLARATLIHEQYF
d_gene: -; j_gene: TRBJ1-6; abundance: -; v_gene: TRBV14; CDR3nt: TGTGCCAGCAGCCAAGATCCCCCAGGGAATTCACCCCTCCACTTT; CDR3aa: CASSQDPPGNSPLHF
d_gene: -; j_gene: TRBJ2-1; abundance: medium-sized; v_gene: TRBV11-1; CDR3nt: TGTGCCAGCAGCTTAGGCCGTAGCTCCTACAATGAGCAGTTCTTC; CDR3aa: CASSLGRSSYNEQFF
d_gene: -; j_gene: TRBJ1-2; abundance: -; v_gene: TRBV27; CDR3nt: TGTGCCAGCAGCCTAGGAGGAGTTTTCAGCTACACCTTC; CDR3aa: CASSLGGVFSYTF
d_gene: -; j_gene: TRBJ2-5; abundance: -; v_gene: TRBV29-1; CDR3nt: TGCAGCGTTGAGACTACCAGCGGTGGGACCCAGTACTTC; CDR3aa: CSVETTSGGTQYF
d_gene: TRBD2; j_gene: TRBJ2-7; abundance: -; v_gene: TRBV6-5; CDR3nt: TGTGCCAGCAGTTACCCATCTAGCGGAAGCTCCTACGAGCAGTACTTC; CDR3aa: CASSYPSSGSSYEQYF
d_gene: TRBD2; j_gene: TRBJ2-7; abundance: -; v_gene: TRBV6-5; CDR3nt: TGTGCCAGCAGGGGTGGGAGGGATATCTACGAGCAGTACTTC; CDR3aa: CASRGGRDIYEQYF
d_gene: -; j_gene: TRBJ1-1; abundance: -; v_gene: TRBV12-5; CDR3nt: TGTGCTAGTGGTTTGGAACTTGCTGAAGCTTTCTTT; CDR3aa: CASGLELAEAFF
d_gene: TRBD2; j_gene: TRBJ2-3; abundance: -; v_gene: TRBV7-3; CDR3nt: TGTGCCAGCAGCCTCTTAGCGGGAGATGTCGATACGCAGTATTTT; CDR3aa: CASSLLAGDVDTQYF
d_gene: TRBD2; j_gene: TRBJ2-3; abundance: -; v_gene: TRBV5-4; CDR3nt: TGTGCCAGCAGGTCTGGGACTAGCGGGTTCACAGATACGCAGTATTTT; CDR3aa: CASRSGTSGFTDTQYF
d_gene: TRBD1; j_gene: TRBJ2-7; abundance: few; v_gene: TRBV6-5; CDR3nt: TGTGCCAGCAGTAAGACGACAGGGGACGAGCAGTACTTC; CDR3aa: CASSKTTGDEQYF
d_gene: -; j_gene: TRBJ1-1; abundance: -; v_gene: TRBV27; CDR3nt: TGTGCCAGCAGTTTAATGAGGGTAGGGAACACTGAAGCTTTCTTT; CDR3aa: CASSLMRVGNTEAFF
d_gene: -; j_gene: TRBJ2-7; abundance: few; v_gene: TRBV30; CDR3nt: TGTGCCTGGAGTGTACCCCCGCGGCTTACGGGAACCTACGAGCAGTACTTC; CDR3aa: CAWSVPPRLTGTYEQYF
d_gene: TRBD1; j_gene: TRBJ1-2; abundance: -; v_gene: TRBV7-2; CDR3nt: TGTGCCAGCAGCTCAGGAAACAGGGGGAGCGGCTACACCTTC; CDR3aa: CASSSGNRGSGYTF
d_gene: TRBD1; j_gene: TRBJ2-5; abundance: -; v_gene: TRBV14; CDR3nt: TGTGCCAGCAGCCAAGGGACGTGGACAGGAGGACAAGAGACCCAGTACTTC; CDR3aa: CASSQGTWTGGQETQYF
d_gene: -; j_gene: TRBJ2-7; abundance: -; v_gene: TRBV19; CDR3nt: TGTGCCAGTAGCCGAATACACCCCCCTGCCTACGAGCAGTACTTC; CDR3aa: CASSRIHPPAYEQYF
d_gene: -; j_gene: TRBJ2-6; abundance: -; v_gene: TRBV5-1; CDR3nt: TGCGCCAGCAGCTCTCACGCTGACAGTAGCTCTGGGGCCAACGGCCTGACTTTC; CDR3aa: CASSSHADSSSGANGLTF
d_gene: TRBD2; j_gene: TRBJ2-3; abundance: -; v_gene: TRBV9; CDR3nt: TGTGCCAGCAGCCCCCAGAGCGGGACTAGCACAGATACGCAGTATTTT; CDR3aa: CASSPQSGTSTDTQYF
d_gene: -; j_gene: TRBJ1-1; abundance: few; v_gene: TRBV11-3; CDR3nt: TGTGCCAGCAGCTTAGAGGAGGGAACTGAAGCTTTCTTT; CDR3aa: CASSLEEGTEAFF